This T cell receptor beta chain stems from a study of shared clonotypes between healthy human individuals. Overall study: CD8 memory received one plate per donor, CD8 naive two, CD4 memory three and CD4 naive three.

Per sorted-subset replicate PCR, input was approximately 180 ng DNA, representing 30,000 to 35,000 T cell genomes. Sequencing was performed with immunoSEQ multiplex PCR; in TCRdb, only in-frame clones are kept and a portion is missing. The sample has fewer than 1.6 million clones, approximately 98.5% seen once. Memory CD4+ cells were the fraction left after CD45RA+ naive selection. The CDR3 extends over 14 amino acids. V was cut by 0 bases and J by 6 bases, with 10 bases left in between. Germline CDR1 is SGHKS and CDR2 is YYEKEE (reference sequence). This TCR was recovered from a man younger than 45 in good health. This rearrangement joins TRBV5-5 to TRBJ1-5; D uncertain. The specimen sequenced was naive CD4+ T cells sorted from blood. Subset denoted: CD45RA+ positively selected. CDR3 nucleotide sequence: TGTGCCAGCAGCTTGGATCGGTTGACTCAGCCCCAGCATTTT. Its translation: CASSLDRLTQPQHF.